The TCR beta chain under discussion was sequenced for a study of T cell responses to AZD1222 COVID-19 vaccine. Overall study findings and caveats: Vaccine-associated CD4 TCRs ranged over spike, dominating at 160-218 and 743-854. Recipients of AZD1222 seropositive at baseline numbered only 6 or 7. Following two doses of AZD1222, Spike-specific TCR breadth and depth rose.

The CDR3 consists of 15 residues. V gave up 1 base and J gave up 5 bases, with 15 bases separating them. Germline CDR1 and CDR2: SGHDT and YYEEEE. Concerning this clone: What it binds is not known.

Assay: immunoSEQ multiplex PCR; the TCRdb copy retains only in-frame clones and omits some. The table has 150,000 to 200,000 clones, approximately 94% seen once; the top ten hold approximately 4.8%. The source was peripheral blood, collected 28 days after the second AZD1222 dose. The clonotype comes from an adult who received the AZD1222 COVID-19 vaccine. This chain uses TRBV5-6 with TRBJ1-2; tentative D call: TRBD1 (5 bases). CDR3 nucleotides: TGTGCCAGCAGCTTGAGGCGTTGGGGGGGTTATGGCTACACCTTC. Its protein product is CASSLRRWGGYGYTF.